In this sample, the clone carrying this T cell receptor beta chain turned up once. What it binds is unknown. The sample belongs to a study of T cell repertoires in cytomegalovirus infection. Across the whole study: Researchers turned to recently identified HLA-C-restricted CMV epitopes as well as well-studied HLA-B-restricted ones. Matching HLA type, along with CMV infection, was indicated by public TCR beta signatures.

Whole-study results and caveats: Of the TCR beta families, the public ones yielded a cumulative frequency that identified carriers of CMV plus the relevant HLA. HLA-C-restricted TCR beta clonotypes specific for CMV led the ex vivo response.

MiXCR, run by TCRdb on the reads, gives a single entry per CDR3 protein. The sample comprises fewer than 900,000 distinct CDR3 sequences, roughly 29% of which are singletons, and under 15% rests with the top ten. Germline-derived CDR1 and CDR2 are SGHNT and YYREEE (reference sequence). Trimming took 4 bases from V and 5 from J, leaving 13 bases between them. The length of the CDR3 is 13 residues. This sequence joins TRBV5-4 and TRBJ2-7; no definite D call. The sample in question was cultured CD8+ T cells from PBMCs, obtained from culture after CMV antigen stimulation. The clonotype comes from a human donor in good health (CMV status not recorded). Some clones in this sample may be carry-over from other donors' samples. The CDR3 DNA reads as TGTGCCAGCAGCGCCCTAGGAACCGACGAGCAGTACTTC. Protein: CASSALGTDEQYF.